Only one count was recorded for the clone carrying this T cell receptor (beta chain). Here immunoSEQ multiplex PCR was the method, and the copy in TCRdb shows in-frame clones only, minus some. The sample includes tens of thousands of clones, approximately 92% seen only once; the top ten take roughly 0.7%. Germline lookup yields CDR1 SGHRS and CDR2 YFSETQ. V lost 4 bases to trimming and J lost 2 bases; unmatched junction nucleotides: 5. The CDR3 runs to 15 residues. This sample is drawn from a study of T cell changes during pregnancy in multiple sclerosis. The TCR was taken from a female donor with multiple sclerosis, enrolled in a pregnancy study. Here the sequenced sample was CD4+ T cells from peripheral blood mononuclear cells, taken before pregnancy. The V and J genes are TRBV5-1 and TRBJ1-4, with 7 bases matching TRBD1. The CDR3 is CASSLRGTTNEKLFF. Written as DNA, the CDR3 is TGCGCCAGCAGCCTCAGGGGGACTACTAATGAAAAACTGTTTTTT.